Below are 23 T cell receptor beta chains sequenced from a single sample in a study of shared T cell receptors in the human thymus. The method was immunoSEQ multiplex PCR; TCRdb's version includes in-frame clones alone and lacks a portion of them. The data show hundreds of thousands of clones, approximately 89% seen once. These records were also assigned to another study, of human thymus T cells.

The sample taken for sequencing was thymocytes. The receptors were sampled from a boy less than two years old with a congenital heart defect.

The chain combines TRBV6-1 with TRBJ2-7, with 7 bases matching TRBD1. The CDR3 contains 14 residues. Germline V gives CDR1 MNHNS, CDR2 SASEGT. The trim removed 7 bases at V and 3 bases at J, leaving 9 bases unmatched. CDR3 loop: CASKTTGAGYEQYF. DNA of the CDR3: TGTGCCAGCAAAACTACAGGGGCAGGCTACGAGCAGTACTTC.

The chain couples TRBV18 to TRBJ2-2; no firm D call. CDR3 size: 15 residues. V shed 3 bases and J shed 3 bases, with 11 bases lying between them. Germline lookup yields CDR1 KGHSH and CDR2 LQKENI. The CDR3: CASSPGRFDTGELFF. In DNA form, the CDR3 reads TGTGCCAGCTCACCGGGCAGGTTCGACACCGGGGAGCTGTTTTTT.

Only a few counts were recorded for this clone. The chain has TRBV7-8 and TRBJ2-1; TRBD2 might be the D (5 bases). The germline V gene has CDR1 SGHVS and CDR2 FQNEAQ. This CDR3 contains 12 residues. V was shortened by 7 bases and J by 6 bases, with 10 bases between the two germline ends. CDR3 sequence reads: CASTRLANEQFF. DNA of the CDR3: TGTGCCAGCACTCGTCTAGCCAATGAGCAGTTCTTC.

This chain links TRBV7-6 with TRBJ1-4; 7 bases map to TRBD1. This CDR3 spans 17 amino acids. CDR1 is SGHVS and CDR2 is FNYEAQ in the germline V gene. Losses at the gene ends were 5 bases for V and 7 bases for J; bases not matched to a gene: 16. The CDR3 DNA reads TGTGCCAGCAGCCCCGGGACAGTCGGCAACAGTGGTGAAAAACTGTTTTTT. Translated: CASSPGTVGNSGEKLFF.

The rearrangement uses TRBV27 and TRBJ2-2; D perhaps matches TRBD2 (5 bases). The CDR3 is 15 amino acids. Germline CDR1 reads MNHEY; CDR2 reads SMNVEV (reference sequence). V lost 3 bases and J 1 base, leaving 9 bases between the germline ends. In DNA form, the CDR3 reads TGTGCCAGCAGTTTGTTCGAGGGGAACACCGGGGAGCTGTTTTTT. Residues: CASSLFEGNTGELFF.

V is TRBV28 and J is TRBJ2-5, with TRBD1 matching over 8 bases. From germline, CDR1 is MDHEN and CDR2 SYDVKM. After removal of 4 bases from V and 1 base from J, the junction contained 8 bases not matched to a gene. The CDR3 length is 16 residues. The CDR3 DNA sequence: TGTGCCAGCAGTTCACCGGACAGGGCAATCCAAGAGACCCAGTACTTC. Its translation: CASSSPDRAIQETQYF. Full variable domain (rest looked up from reference TRBV28 and TRBJ2-5): DVKVTQSSRYLVKRTGEKVFLECVQDMDHENMFWYRQDPGLGLRLIYFSYDVKMKEKGDIPEGYSVSREKKERFSLILESASTNQTSMYLCASSSPDRAIQETQYFGPGTRLLVL.

The sample holds one count of this clone. The chain is built from TRBV28 and TRBJ1-5; the D is unclear. The germline gives CDR1 MDHEN, CDR2 SYDVKM. Deletions cut 2 bases from V and 0 bases from J, with 8 bases between. The CDR3 consists of 15 residues. CDR3 in amino acids: CASSLTEDSNQPQHF. CDR3 bases: TGTGCCAGCAGTTTAACCGAGGATAGCAATCAGCCCCAGCATTTT. Full variable domain (rest looked up from reference TRBV28 and TRBJ1-5): DVKVTQSSRYLVKRTGEKVFLECVQDMDHENMFWYRQDPGLGLRLIYFSYDVKMKEKGDIPEGYSVSREKKERFSLILESASTNQTSMYLCASSLTEDSNQPQHFGDGTRLSIL.

The chain couples TRBV11-2 to TRBJ2-1, with D perhaps matching TRBD1 (6 bases). Germline CDR1 and CDR2: SGHAT and FQNNGV. V shed 4 bases and J shed 0 bases, with 19 bases lying between them. The CDR3 runs to 18 residues. The CDR3 spells CASSSPELRTDSYNEQFF. CDR3 DNA: TGTGCCAGCAGCTCCCCGGAACTTCGGACAGACTCCTACAATGAGCAGTTCTTC.

The chain has TRBV11-2 and TRBJ1-1; 9 bases fit TRBD1. Germline loops: CDR1 SGHAT, CDR2 FQNNGV. This CDR3 region has 15 residues. J was trimmed by 6 bases and V by 6 bases; bases with no gene match: 11. In DNA form, the CDR3 reads TGTGCCAGCAGTCCAAAGACCGGACAGGGGTCTGAAGCTTTCTTT. Translated: CASSPKTGQGSEAFF.

This clone was recorded once. The genes are TRBV11-2 and TRBJ2-5; possible D gene TRBD1, 6 bases. The germline V gene encodes CDR1 SGHAT and CDR2 FQNNGV. Trimming left V 3 bases short and J 0 bases short, with 8 bases between. CDR3 size: 14 residues. The CDR3 nucleotides read TGTGCCAGCAGCTTTGGACAGAACCAAGAGACCCAGTACTTC. Translated: CASSFGQNQETQYF. Based on the CDR3 plus reference TRBV11-2 and TRBJ2-5, the full variable domain is EAGVAQSPRYKIIEKRQSVAFWCNPISGHATLYWYQQILGQGPKLLIQFQNNGVVDDSQLPKDRFSAERLKGVDSTLKIQPAKLEDSAVYLCASSFGQNQETQYFGPGTRLLVL.

In this sample, this clone turned up once. J is TRBJ1-3 and V is TRBV9, with unresolved D. V lost 0 bases, J lost 4 bases, and 11 bases lay in between. The CDR3 contains 15 residues. CDR1 SGDLS and CDR2 YYNGEE come from the germline V gene. The CDR3 DNA reads TGTGCCAGCAGCGTAGGCCTGGCAATCGGAAACACCATATATTTT. Its translation: CASSVGLAIGNTIYF.

The rearrangement joins TRBV6-1 to TRBJ2-1; 13 bases align to TRBD2. Germline assignment: CDR1 MNHNS and CDR2 SASEGT. Losses at the gene ends were 4 bases for V and 10 bases for J; bases not matched to a gene: 10. CDR3 length: 16 amino acids. CDR3 nucleotides: TGTGCCAGCAGTGGCAGAACTAGCGGGAGGGCCCGGGAGCAGTTCTTC. This translates into CASSGRTSGRAREQFF.

V is TRBV29-1 and J is TRBJ2-5; TRBD1 might be the D (6 bases). The CDR3 spans 13 residues. V was clipped by 7 bases and J by 5 bases, with 17 bases between them. Germline CDR1 and CDR2: SQVTM and ANQGSEA. The CDR3 nucleotides read TGCAGCGCTGCTAGAACAGGGTCGGAGACCCAGTACTTC. Its translation is CSAARTGSETQYF.

This chain joins TRBV29-1 and TRBJ2-3, with 7 bases fitting TRBD1. There are 17 residues in the CDR3. V shed 3 bases, J shed 2 bases, and the junction held 14 bases outside the gene matches. Germline lookup yields CDR1 SQVTM and CDR2 ANQGSEA. CDR3 amino acids: CSVEANRQGSLTDTQYF. The CDR3 DNA is TGCAGCGTTGAGGCGAATCGACAGGGTAGTCTCACAGATACGCAGTATTTT.

V is TRBV28 and J is TRBJ1-2, with unresolved D. The CDR3 covers 17 residues. The germline V gene encodes CDR1 MDHEN and CDR2 SYDVKM. V was clipped by 5 bases and J by 1 base, with 20 bases between them. The CDR3 DNA is TGTGCCAGCAGTATTGACGGGGTCCCGACCTTTAACTATGGCTACACCTTC. Translated: CASSIDGVPTFNYGYTF.

In its sample, this clone was seen once. The chain has TRBV29-1 and TRBJ2-3, with TRBD1 identical over 7 bases. Germline CDR1 is SQVTM and CDR2 is ANQGSEA. This CDR3 has 15 residues. J gave up 2 bases and V 4 bases, and 9 bases lay outside the gene matches. DNA of the CDR3: TGCAGCGTTGGAGACCGGGACAGTTACACAGATACGCAGTATTTT. Its protein product is CSVGDRDSYTDTQYF.

This clone was counted between two and nine times. The genes are TRBV4-3 and TRBJ1-4, with 8 bases that match TRBD1. Per the germline V gene, CDR1 is LGHNA and CDR2 is YSLEER. The CDR3 sequence is 16 residues long. V trimming: 1 base; J trimming: 7 bases; junction bases outside the gene matches: 8. The CDR3 bases are TGCGCCAGCAGCCAAGGAGACAGGGGCGAGGCTGAAAAACTGTTTTTT. Translated, it gives CASSQGDRGEAEKLFF.

V usage is TRBV9 and J usage is TRBJ1-3, with D maybe TRBD1 (6 bases). The V gene's germline CDR1 is SGDLS and CDR2 YYNGEE. V lost 3 bases to trimming and J lost 3 bases, with 10 bases between them. The CDR3 is made up of 14 amino acids. In DNA, the CDR3 is TGTGCCAGCAGCGGGACAGTCGGTGGAAACACCATATATTTT. Its translation is CASSGTVGGNTIYF.

This chain connects TRBV28 to TRBJ2-7; TRBD1 matches at 7 bases. The CDR3 has 14 residues. After removal of 5 bases from V and 5 bases from J, the junction contained 9 bases not matched to a gene. Per the germline V gene, CDR1 is MDHEN and CDR2 is SYDVKM. In nucleotides, the CDR3 is TGTGCCAGCAGTAAGACAGGGTTTAGTAACGAGCAGTACTTC. Protein: CASSKTGFSNEQYF.

For this clone: Within the sample, other DNA sequences also encode this same CDR3. J is TRBJ2-3 and V is TRBV4-3; 9 nucleotides align to TRBD1. V was pared by 4 bases and J by 8 bases, with 7 bases of the junction left unmatched. Germline V gene data show CDR1 as LGHNA and CDR2 as YSLEER. The CDR3 spans 14 residues. CDR3 DNA sequence: TGCGCCAGCAGCCCGGACAGGGGTGGGGGTACGCAGTATTTT. Its protein product is CASSPDRGGGTQYF.

Concerning this clone itself: One junction end disagrees with the germline gene, perhaps due to a read error. The sample holds other DNA sequences that translate to the same CDR3. This chain connects TRBV5-4 to TRBJ1-6, with D possibly matching TRBD1 (6 bases). Germline V lookup: CDR1 SGHNT, CDR2 YYREEE (reference sequence). CDR3 length: 17 residues. CDR3 DNA sequence: TGTGCCAGCAGCTTGGCGGCCAGGGGAATCGGTAATTCCCCCCTCCACTTT. Amino acids: CASSLAARGIGNSPLHF.

The rearrangement uses TRBV4-2 and TRBJ2-7, with 9 bases matching TRBD1. The V gene's germline CDR1 is LGHNA and CDR2 YNFKEQ. The CDR3 has 14 amino acids. V shed 5 bases and J 2 bases; nucleotides not matched to a gene: 4. DNA for the CDR3: TGTGCCAGCAGCGGCCGGGACAGGGCCTACGAGCAGTACTTC. Its translation is CASSGRDRAYEQYF.

The chain recombines TRBV6-6 with TRBJ2-7; D is unresolved. CDR3 size: 13 residues. Germline CDR1 is MNHNY and CDR2 is SVGAGI (reference sequence). V dropped 4 bases and J dropped 2 bases, with 9 bases sitting between them. CDR3 sequence: CASSWAATYEQYF. Written as DNA, the CDR3 is TGTGCCAGCAGTTGGGCCGCCACCTACGAGCAGTACTTC.